This is a list of T cell receptor beta chains from one sample in a study of cytomegalovirus exposure and HLA in healthy donors. Generated by immunoSEQ multiplex PCR, the TCRdb table keeps only in-frame clones and is missing some. This table has approximately 69,000 clones, 65% to 70% appearing once. Material: PBMCs. These receptors originate from a man aged 40-49 years in good health and CMV-seropositive. CDR3s include the opening cysteine and the closing phenylalanine or tryptophan. Fields, in order: D gene, clone size, J gene, V gene, CDR3 DNA, CDR3 protein. A D gene is named only where the DNA matches it firmly. Not all rows give a size; the values are once, few, many and, for expanded clones, a class.

>TRBD2|-|TRBJ2-3|TRBV5-1
TGCGCCAGCAGCCCTAGCGGGGGTAGCACAGATACGCAGTATTTT
CASSPSGGSTDTQYF
>-|few|TRBJ1-6|TRBV10-3
TGTGCCATCAGTGGGGGAGATAATTCACCCCTCCACTTT
CAISGGDNSPLHF
>-|-|TRBJ1-5|TRBV7-8
TGTGCCAGCAGCTTAGCTCGGGGGGGACAGCCCCAGCATTTT
CASSLARGGQPQHF
>-|few|TRBJ1-4|TRBV5-1
TGCGCCAGCCGAGAGGTAGCAACTAATGAAAAACTGTTTTTT
CASREVATNEKLFF
>TRBD2|-|TRBJ2-5|TRBV7-2
TGTGCCAGCAGCTTAGGATTTCAAGCGGGGGGGTCAGAGACCCAGTACTTC
CASSLGFQAGGSETQYF
>-|-|TRBJ2-7|TRBV6-6
TGTGCCAGCAGGCCCCTACAGGGCTACGAGCAGTACTTC
CASRPLQGYEQYF
>TRBD1|-|TRBJ1-2|TRBV7-9
TGTGCCAGCAAAATGTTTGGGACAGAGGACTATGGCTACACCTTC
CASKMFGTEDYGYTF
>TRBD1|-|TRBJ2-6|TRBV5-4
TGTGCCAGCAGGCCGACAGGGACGGGGGCCAACGTCCTGACTTTC
CASRPTGTGANVLTF
>-|few|TRBJ2-7|TRBV5-6
TGTGCCAGCAGCTTGGTGACAGTTCGCTCCTACGAGCAGTACTTC
CASSLVTVRSYEQYF
>-|once|TRBJ2-5|TRBV5-1
TGCGCCAGCAGCTTAAGTGAGGCTCAAGAGACCCAGTACTTC
CASSLSEAQETQYF
>TRBD1|-|TRBJ2-5|TRBV19
TGTGCCAGTAGTCTTTGGGACAGGGAAGAGACCCAGTACTTC
CASSLWDREETQYF
>-|-|TRBJ1-2|TRBV2
TGTGCCAGCAGAAAGACAGGTTCAGGCTATGGCTACACCTTC
CASRKTGSGYGYTF
>-|-|TRBJ1-1|TRBV4-1
TGCGCCAGCAGCCAAGAATCAGGGTCAGGGACTGAAGCTTTCTTT
CASSQESGSGTEAFF
>-|-|TRBJ1-3|TRBV2
TGTGCCAGCAGTGTGGAGGGCCTCCTCTCTGGAAACACCATATATTTT
CASSVEGLLSGNTIYF
>-|-|TRBJ1-6|TRBV30
TGTGCCTGGACCCCCCAGGGAGGGAATTCCCCCCTCCACTTT
CAWTPQGGNSPLHF
>-|-|TRBJ1-1|TRBV5-4
TGTGCCAGAAATACAGGGAACACCCGGAGGAACACTGAAGCTTTCTTT
CARNTGNTRRNTEAFF
>TRBD1|few|TRBJ1-5|TRBV30
TGTGCCTGGGCCGTGAGGGACAGGGGACGGCAGCCCCAGCATTTT
CAWAVRDRGRQPQHF
>-|-|TRBJ1-5|TRBV28
TGTACCAGCAGTATGAACCGGGACTCAGGAGGCAATCAGCCCCAGCATTTT
CTSSMNRDSGGNQPQHF
>TRBD1|-|TRBJ1-1|TRBV5-1
TGCGCCAGCAGCCCGGACGGGACAGACCTTTTGGAAGCTTTCTTT
CASSPDGTDLLEAFF
>-|-|TRBJ1-1|TRBV30
TGTGCCTGGAGTGCTAAGGAGGAGGGAAAGAGTACTGAAGCTTTCTTT
CAWSAKEEGKSTEAFF
>TRBD2|-|TRBJ2-7|TRBV9
TGTGCCAGCAGCTATAGCGGGGGGAGCTCCTACGAGCAGTACTTC
CASSYSGGSSYEQYF
>TRBD1|-|TRBJ1-1|TRBV5-1
TGCGCCAGCAGCTGGGCCGACAGGGCCACTGAAGCTTTCTTT
CASSWADRATEAFF
>-|-|TRBJ1-2|TRBV10-2
TGCGCCAGCATGAGGCTCGATGGCCACACCTTC
CASMRLDGHTF
>-|-|TRBJ1-1|TRBV6-1
TGTGCCAGCGACCAATGGGGGGGAACTGAAGCTTTCTTT
CASDQWGGTEAFF
>TRBD1|few|TRBJ2-4|TRBV5-6
TGTGCCAGCAGCCTACAGGGGTCCGCCAAAAACATTCAGTACTTC
CASSLQGSAKNIQYF
>-|few|TRBJ1-1|TRBV19
TGTGCCAGTAGATTAGACCCAGGGGACACTGAAGCTTTCTTT
CASRLDPGDTEAFF
>TRBD1|-|TRBJ1-2|TRBV11-2
TGTGCCAGCAGCTTGGGGACAGGGGATGGTTACACCTTC
CASSLGTGDGYTF
>-|-|TRBJ1-5|TRBV18
TGTGCCAGCTCCCCGACAGAAAATCAGCCCCAGCATTTT
CASSPTENQPQHF
>-|-|TRBJ2-1|TRBV19
TGTGCCAGTAGCGCCTTGGAGCTGAGCTCCTACAATGAGCAGTTCTTC
CASSALELSSYNEQFF
>-|-|TRBJ2-5|TRBV19
TGTGCCATACAAGAGACCCAGTACTTC
CAIQETQYF
>-|-|TRBJ1-4|TRBV25-1
TGTGCCAGCAGTGAGAATAGCCTCACCGGGGGGCGGGAAAAACTGTTTTTT
CASSENSLTGGREKLFF
>-|-|TRBJ2-1|TRBV7-9
TGTGCCAGCAGCGCTCGGACACCCCGCGATGAGCAGTTCTTC
CASSARTPRDEQFF
>-|-|TRBJ2-7|TRBV6-5
TGTGCCAGCAGTTACATGAGGTTTGGTCCCTACGAGCAGTACTTC
CASSYMRFGPYEQYF
>-|-|TRBJ1-2|TRBV7-9
TGTGCCAGCAGCTTAGTATCTGAGAATGGCTACACCTTC
CASSLVSENGYTF
>-|-|TRBJ2-7|TRBV11-3
TGTGCCAGCAGCTTAGGACGACAGAAAGCCTACGAGCAGTACTTC
CASSLGRQKAYEQYF
>TRBD2|-|TRBJ2-3|TRBV5-1
TGCGCCAGCAGCCCCGAGGCGGGGGGCACAACTACGCAGAAATTC
CASSPEAGGTTTQKF
>TRBD1|few|TRBJ2-3|TRBV29-1
TGCAGCTCCGGTAGGGGGCGAGATGCAGATACGCAGTATTTT
CSSGRGRDADTQYF
>TRBD2|-|TRBJ2-6|TRBV11-3
TGTGCCAGCAGCTTCGGACTAGCTGTGTCATACTCTGGGGCCAACGTCCTGACTTTC
CASSFGLAVSYSGANVLTF